This T cell receptor (beta chain) was recorded in a study of OX40 agonist ivuxolimab in advanced cancers. Study as a whole: Antecedent anti-PD-1, anti-PD-L1 or anti-CTLA-4 therapy was permissible, with about 39% having received some.

As for this clone: The antigen remains undetermined.

The CDR3 spans 14 residues. Germline V gene lookup returns CDR1 MNHEY and CDR2 SVGAGI. Between the trimmed V and J ends, which lost 6 bases and 7 bases, there was a span of 18 bases. Data came from immunoSEQ multiplex PCR; TCRdb stores just in-frame clones and leaves some out. The data show almost 50,000 clones, 80% to 90% seen once. Overall study results and limits: Dose levels from 0.1 to 3.0 mg/kg saw CD4+ and CD8+ blood T cells expand clonally by week 6. The mean number of expanded clones was higher in CD8+ T cells than in CD4+. Expansion of clones was among the lowest in partial responders at 0.1-3.0 mg/kg.

The clonotype comes from an adult with an advanced solid tumor such as melanoma, head and neck, liver or kidney cancer. The chain recombines TRBV6-5 with TRBJ1-2; the D gene is possibly TRBD1 (6 bases). This specimen was CD4+ or CD8+ T cells sorted from blood, taken in a trial of the OX40 agonist ivuxolimab. CDR3 coding DNA: TGTGCCAGCAGAGAAGACCGGGGGCGGGGTGGCTACACCTTC. This sequence encodes CASREDRGRGGYTF.